This T cell receptor (beta chain) was sequenced in a study of Ad26.COV2.S vaccination and SARS-CoV-2 variants. Looked up from germline, CDR1 is MNHNS and CDR2 is SASEGT. The CDR3 totals 13 residues. V lost 3 bases and J lost 10, with 12 bases in between. The data were produced by immunoSEQ multiplex PCR, yet TCRdb's version contains in-frame clones alone and is incomplete. In the table there are hundreds of thousands of clones, around 90% of which are singletons. Treatment in this sample: roughly 20 received Ad26.COV2.S at low or high dose, single or two shots; about 5 received placebo; per-sample allocation not given. The study sampled participants on day 63 after the first vaccine or placebo injection. This clone was observed a single time.

The sample was peripheral blood, taken in a trial of Ad26.COV2.S vaccine versus placebo. The receptor comes from a person aged 18-60 years who received the Ad26.COV2.S COVID-19 vaccine or a placebo. This chain links TRBV6-1 with TRBJ1-4; no firm D call. The CDR3, as DNA: TGTGCCAGCAGTGACAGGTTCGAGGGAAAACTGTTTTTT. It codes for CASSDRFEGKLFF.